The 29 T cell receptor beta chains presented below share a single source sample, sequenced in a study of T cell repertoires in cytomegalovirus infection. TCRdb reanalysed the reads using MiXCR and keeps one entry per CDR3 protein. The sample has approximately 71,000 distinct CDR3 sequences, about 4.2% seen once. What was sequenced was PBMCs. These receptors were obtained from a human donor in good health (CMV status not recorded). Some clones in this sample may be carry-over from other donors' samples.

This clonotype was seen more than once but under ten times. The chain is built from TRBV7-2 and TRBJ1-1; 7 bases line up with TRBD1. CDR3 size: 14 residues. The V and J ends lost 5 bases and 2 bases, in that order; junction bases with no gene match: 5. Germline assignment: CDR1 SGHTA and CDR2 FQGNSA. The CDR3 DNA reads as TGTGCCAGCAGCCGGGACAGTTATAACACTGAAGCTTTCTTT. As protein: CASSRDSYNTEAFF. The full variable domain, with the rest looked up from reference TRBV7-2 and TRBJ1-1, is GAGVSQSPSNKVTEKGKDVELRCDPISGHTALYWYRQSLGQGLEFLIYFQGNSAPDKSGLPSDRFSAERTGGSVSTLTIQRTQQEDSAVYLCASSRDSYNTEAFFGQGTRLTVV.

This clonotype occurred many times. One junction end does not reproduce the germline sequence, and a read error may be involved. The gene calls are TRBV7-2 and TRBJ1-1, with TRBD1 as a possible D gene (5 bases). CDR1 and CDR2 from the germline V gene are SGHTA and FQGNSA. This CDR3 contains 14 residues. CDR3: CAGSLVRGFAEAFF. The CDR3 nucleotides are TGTGCCGGCAGCTTAGTTAGGGGTTTCGCTGAAGCTTTCTTT.

This clonotype was observed at least ten times. The V and J genes are TRBV12-3 or TRBV12-4 and TRBJ2-7, with 7 bases fitting TRBD2. Germline trimming cut 5 bases from V and 3 bases from J; bases unmatched to any gene: 10. The length of the CDR3 is 15 residues. The CDR3 loop is CASSGRGGRNYEQYF. CDR3 DNA sequence: TGTGCCAGCAGTGGTAGGGGCGGGAGAAACTACGAGCAGTACTTC.

At least ten counts were recorded for this clonotype. This sequence joins TRBV7-2 and TRBJ1-3; D gene unclear. V was trimmed by 0 bases and J by 3 bases, leaving 6 bases between them. The CDR3 is made up of 14 amino acids. CDR1 SGHTA and CDR2 FQGNSA come from the germline V gene. Written as DNA, the CDR3 is TGTGCCAGCAGCTTAGCGGCAGGTGGAAACACCATATATTTT. Translating it yields CASSLAAGGNTIYF.

On this clonotype itself: A much larger clone lies one base from this, so it may be a read error. The V call is TRBV27, the J call TRBJ2-1; D unresolved. The CDR3 sequence is 11 residues long. In germline, CDR1 is MNHEY, CDR2 SMNVEV (reference sequence). As DNA, the CDR3 is TGTGCCAGCAGCAAATACAAGGAGCAGTTCTTC. It specifies CASSKYKEQFF.

This clonotype has a count of ten or more. The rearrangement links TRBV7-6 to TRBJ1-4; no firm D call. The germline CDR1 and CDR2 sequences are SGHVS and FNYEAQ. V was pared by 2 bases and J by 5 bases, with 12 bases between. This CDR3 is 15 amino acids long. CDR3 DNA sequence: TGTGCCAGCAGCTTATCGCCAACCGCGAATGAAAAACTGTTTTTT. Protein: CASSLSPTANEKLFF.

This clonotype was seen at least ten times. J is TRBJ2-1 and V is TRBV20-1; 9 bases agree with TRBD2. V trimming: 2 bases; J trimming: 7 bases; junction bases outside the gene matches: 12. The CDR3 extends over 16 amino acids. CDR1 DFQATT and CDR2 SNEGSKA come from the germline V gene (reference sequence). Here the CDR3 DNA reads TGCAGTGCTAGAACTAGCGGGTTGACTCTAGGGAATGAGCAGTTCTTC. This translates into CSARTSGLTLGNEQFF.

This clonotype was picked up many times. V is TRBV7-2 and J is TRBJ1-4; D might be TRBD1 (5 bases). Per germline, CDR1 SGHTA and CDR2 FQGNSA. Deletions cut 5 bases from V and 6 bases from J, with 13 bases between. The CDR3 has 14 residues. In DNA form, the CDR3 reads TGTGCCAGCAGCCGACAGCGCGGACATGAAAAACTGTTTTTT. This encodes CASSRQRGHEKLFF.

This clonotype was counted at least ten times. The chain joins TRBV7-2 to TRBJ2-7; D possibly corresponds to TRBD2 (6 bases). The CDR3 length is 13 residues. V lost 6 bases, J lost 12 bases, and 21 bases lay in between. Per germline, CDR1 SGHTA and CDR2 FQGNSA. Here the CDR3 DNA reads TGTGCCAGCAGTTTGGACTACTTGGACGAACCGTACTTC. Residues: CASSLDYLDEPYF.

This clonotype was recorded many times. V is TRBV6-1 and J is TRBJ1-5; unclear D gene. This CDR3 comprises 16 residues. Germline V gene data show CDR1 as MNHNS and CDR2 as SASEGT. V was shortened by 5 bases and J by 2 bases, with 16 bases between the two germline ends. For the CDR3, the DNA is TGTGCCAGCAGTTACTCGGGTGGCCAAGGCAATCAGCCCCAGCATTTT. Its translation: CASSYSGGQGNQPQHF.

This clonotype occurred many times. The V gene is TRBV7-2, the J gene TRBJ2-7; D gene ambiguous. Deletions cut 4 bases from V and 5 bases from J, with 15 bases between. The CDR3 is 14 amino acids. In germline, CDR1 is SGHTA, CDR2 FQGNSA. CDR3 sequence reads: CASSSLWAPDEQYF. CDR3 bases: TGTGCCAGCAGCTCGCTGTGGGCCCCCGACGAGCAGTACTTC.

This clonotype was recorded at least ten times. The DNA for the CDR3 is TGCAGTGCTGGATACGGGGGTTATGGGCCCCAGCATTTT. The encoded protein is CSAGYGGYGPQHF. The chain uses TRBV20-1 and TRBJ1-5; D possibly corresponds to TRBD1 (5 bases). The germline V gene has CDR1 DFQATT and CDR2 SNEGSKA (reference sequence). The CDR3 sequence is 13 residues long. The V and J ends lost 5 bases and 9 bases respectively, with 17 bases between them.

The gene calls are TRBV29-1 and TRBJ1-2; TRBD1 is a possible D gene (5 bases). CDR1 SQVTM and CDR2 ANQGSEA come from the germline V gene. This CDR3 region has 18 residues. Trimming took off 8 bases at V and 0 bases at J, with 28 bases between the two ends. The CDR3 DNA follows: TGCAGCATTTCTCGGGACCCCCCCGCGGGTTCGGCTAACTATGGCTACACCTTC. Its protein is CSISRDPPAGSANYGYTF.

This clonotype has a count of ten or more. The chain employs TRBV11-1 and TRBJ2-1, with TRBD2 matching 9 bases. The CDR3 covers 16 residues. V lost 1 base, J lost 4 bases, and 5 bases stayed unmatched. The V gene's germline CDR1 is SGHAT and CDR2 FQDESV (reference sequence). CDR3 loop: CASSLGGAGGYNEQFF. The CDR3 DNA follows: TGTGCCAGCAGCTTAGGGGGGGCGGGAGGGTACAATGAGCAGTTCTTC.

This clonotype was seen repeatedly, ten times or more. The gene calls are TRBV6-2 or TRBV6-3 and TRBJ1-4, with D tentatively TRBD1 (5 bases). Trimming removed 8 bases at V and 7 bases at J, with 26 bases between. This CDR3 is 17 amino acids long. Germline V lookup: CDR1 MNHEY, CDR2 SVGEGT. CDR3 sequence (DNA): TGTGCCAGCGTCATAAAGGCATGGACAAGTCGGGGTGAAAAACTGTTTTTT. Encoded protein: CASVIKAWTSRGEKLFF.

This clonotype came up many times. This rearrangement joins TRBV7-8 to TRBJ1-2; D perhaps matches TRBD1 (5 bases). V lost 1 base and J 7 bases, leaving 7 bases between the germline ends. The germline gives CDR1 SGHVS, CDR2 FQNEAQ. There are 12 residues in the CDR3. DNA for the CDR3: TGTGCCAGCAGCTTAGGGGGGTTTGGCTACACCTTC. Residues: CASSLGGFGYTF.

This clonotype was seen ten or more times. Relative to the germline gene, one junction end is altered; a read error may explain this. The V call is TRBV4-3, the J call TRBJ1-4; no reliable D call. The CDR3 has 13 amino acids. CDR1 is LGHNA, CDR2 YSLEER, per germline. The DNA for the CDR3 is TGCGCCAGCAGCCAAGACTTTAATGGAAAACTGTTTTTT. Its translation: CASSQDFNGKLFF.

Many counts were recorded for this clonotype. The gene calls are TRBV5-6 and TRBJ2-5; D is uncertain. CDR3 length: 13 amino acids. Trimming shortened V by 1 base and J by 5 bases, and 9 bases separated the two germline ends. Per the germline V gene, CDR1 is SGHDT and CDR2 is YYEEEE. The CDR3 DNA is TGTGCCAGCAGCTTGAGGTTTTGGGAGACCCAGTACTTC. Its translation is CASSLRFWETQYF. Using reference TRBV5-6 and TRBJ2-5 for the parts outside the CDR3, the full variable domain is DAGVTQSPTHLIKTRGQQVTLRCSPKSGHDTVSWYQQALGQGPQFIFQYYEEEERQRGNFPDRFSGHQFPNYSSELNVNALLLGDSALYLCASSLRFWETQYFGPGTRLLVL.

In its sample, this clonotype was seen many times. The chain uses TRBV7-2 and TRBJ2-3, with 8 bases identical to TRBD2. The CDR3 is 16 residues long. The germline gives CDR1 SGHTA, CDR2 FQGNSA. Trimming took 1 base from V and 2 from J; bases not matched to a gene: 5. CDR3: CASSLGLAYTTDTQYF. For the CDR3, the DNA is TGTGCCAGCAGCTTAGGACTAGCGTATACCACAGATACGCAGTATTTT.

This clonotype was picked up many times. The chain uses TRBV7-2 and TRBJ2-5, with 10 positions matching TRBD2. V dropped 5 bases and J dropped 3; count of bases not matched to a gene: 9. The V gene's germline CDR1 is SGHTA and CDR2 FQGNSA. The CDR3 sequence is 16 residues long. The CDR3 is CASSLGGGLAKETQYF. The CDR3 DNA sequence: TGTGCCAGCAGCCTCGGGGGGGGACTAGCGAAAGAGACCCAGTACTTC.

The table lists this clonotype with many counts. The chain combines TRBV7-2 with TRBJ2-1; D might be TRBD1 (6 bases). The CDR3 sequence is 16 residues long. Looked up from germline, CDR1 is SGHTA and CDR2 is FQGNSA. With 5 bases removed from V and 4 bases from J, the gap between germline ends came to 18 bases. As DNA, the CDR3 is TGTGCCAGCAGCACAACCGGGACAAAGTCTTACAATGAGCAGTTCTTC. Its protein product is CASSTTGTKSYNEQFF.

In its sample, this clonotype was seen many times. The chain has TRBV12-3 or TRBV12-4 and TRBJ1-5; the D gene is possibly TRBD1 (5 bases). The CDR3 length is 12 residues. Trimming stripped 6 bases from V and 5 bases from J, with 8 bases between. As DNA, the CDR3 is TGTGCCAGCAGGGAACAGGATCAGCCCCAGCATTTT. It encodes CASREQDQPQHF.

This clonotype was found many times. The J gene is TRBJ2-1, the V gene TRBV7-2; 11 nucleotides agree with TRBD2. The CDR3 contains 14 residues. The ends lost 3 bases at V and 9 bases at J; junction bases unmatched: 4. Germline V gene data show CDR1 as SGHTA and CDR2 as FQGNSA. The CDR3 region is CASSFSGRVREQFF. DNA for the CDR3: TGTGCCAGCAGCTTTAGCGGGAGGGTGCGTGAGCAGTTCTTC.

This clonotype has a count of ten or more. The gene calls are TRBV7-2 and TRBJ2-2; D possibly corresponds to TRBD2 (6 bases). Trimming pared 6 bases from V and 4 bases from J, leaving 9 bases between. The germline CDR1 and CDR2 sequences are SGHTA and FQGNSA. This CDR3 has 13 residues. This CDR3 reads CASRREPTGELFF. The CDR3 DNA is TGTGCCAGCAGACGGGAGCCCACCGGGGAGCTGTTTTTT.

This clonotype occurred many times. The gene calls are TRBV11-2 and TRBJ2-5; D unresolved. This CDR3 is 13 amino acids long. Germline CDR1 reads SGHAT; CDR2 reads FQNNGV. The V end lost 5 bases, the J end lost 5 bases, and 12 bases lay between the germline ends. CDR3 protein: CASSKIGRETQYF. CDR3 DNA: TGTGCCAGCAGCAAAATAGGCCGCGAGACCCAGTACTTC.

This clonotype showed up many times. The chain uses TRBV6-5 and TRBJ1-2, with no clear D. CDR1 is MNHEY, CDR2 SVGAGI, per germline. V was trimmed by 0 bases and J by 0 bases, leaving 11 bases between them. This CDR3 is built from 16 residues. The CDR3 DNA sequence: TGTGCCAGCAGTTACTCGCGGGTTATCGCTAACTATGGCTACACCTTC. This encodes CASSYSRVIANYGYTF.

This clonotype was counted many times. V usage is TRBV7-2 and J usage is TRBJ1-6, with TRBD1 matching 9 bases. This CDR3 is built from 17 residues. Germline V CDR1 and CDR2: SGHTA, FQGNSA. V gave up 5 bases and J gave up 10 bases; unmatched junction bases: 15. The chain's CDR3 is CASSDHPGGTGRSPLHF. CDR3 in DNA: TGTGCCAGCAGCGACCACCCCGGCGGGACAGGGCGCTCACCCCTCCACTTT.

At least ten counts were recorded for this clonotype. The V and J genes are TRBV7-6 and TRBJ2-1; 9 bases match TRBD2. The CDR3 sequence is 16 residues long. Germline lookup yields CDR1 SGHVS and CDR2 FNYEAQ. V lost 1 base and J lost 9; bases outside the gene matches: 10. The chain's CDR3 is CASSLGGRGGVFEQFF. The CDR3 coding sequence is TGTGCCAGCAGCTTAGGTGGGCGGGGGGGCGTTTTTGAGCAGTTCTTC.

This clonotype has just a few counts. The J gene is TRBJ2-1, the V gene TRBV7-8; a possible D gene is TRBD2 (6 bases). CDR1 SGHVS and CDR2 FQNEAQ come from the germline V gene. V lost 3 bases to trimming and J lost 8 bases, with 20 bases between them. CDR3 length: 16 amino acids. CDR3 nucleotide sequence: TGTGCCAGCAGCTTCGGAAGCGGGCTAGATAATGATGAGCAGTTCTTC. This gives the protein CASSFGSGLDNDEQFF.